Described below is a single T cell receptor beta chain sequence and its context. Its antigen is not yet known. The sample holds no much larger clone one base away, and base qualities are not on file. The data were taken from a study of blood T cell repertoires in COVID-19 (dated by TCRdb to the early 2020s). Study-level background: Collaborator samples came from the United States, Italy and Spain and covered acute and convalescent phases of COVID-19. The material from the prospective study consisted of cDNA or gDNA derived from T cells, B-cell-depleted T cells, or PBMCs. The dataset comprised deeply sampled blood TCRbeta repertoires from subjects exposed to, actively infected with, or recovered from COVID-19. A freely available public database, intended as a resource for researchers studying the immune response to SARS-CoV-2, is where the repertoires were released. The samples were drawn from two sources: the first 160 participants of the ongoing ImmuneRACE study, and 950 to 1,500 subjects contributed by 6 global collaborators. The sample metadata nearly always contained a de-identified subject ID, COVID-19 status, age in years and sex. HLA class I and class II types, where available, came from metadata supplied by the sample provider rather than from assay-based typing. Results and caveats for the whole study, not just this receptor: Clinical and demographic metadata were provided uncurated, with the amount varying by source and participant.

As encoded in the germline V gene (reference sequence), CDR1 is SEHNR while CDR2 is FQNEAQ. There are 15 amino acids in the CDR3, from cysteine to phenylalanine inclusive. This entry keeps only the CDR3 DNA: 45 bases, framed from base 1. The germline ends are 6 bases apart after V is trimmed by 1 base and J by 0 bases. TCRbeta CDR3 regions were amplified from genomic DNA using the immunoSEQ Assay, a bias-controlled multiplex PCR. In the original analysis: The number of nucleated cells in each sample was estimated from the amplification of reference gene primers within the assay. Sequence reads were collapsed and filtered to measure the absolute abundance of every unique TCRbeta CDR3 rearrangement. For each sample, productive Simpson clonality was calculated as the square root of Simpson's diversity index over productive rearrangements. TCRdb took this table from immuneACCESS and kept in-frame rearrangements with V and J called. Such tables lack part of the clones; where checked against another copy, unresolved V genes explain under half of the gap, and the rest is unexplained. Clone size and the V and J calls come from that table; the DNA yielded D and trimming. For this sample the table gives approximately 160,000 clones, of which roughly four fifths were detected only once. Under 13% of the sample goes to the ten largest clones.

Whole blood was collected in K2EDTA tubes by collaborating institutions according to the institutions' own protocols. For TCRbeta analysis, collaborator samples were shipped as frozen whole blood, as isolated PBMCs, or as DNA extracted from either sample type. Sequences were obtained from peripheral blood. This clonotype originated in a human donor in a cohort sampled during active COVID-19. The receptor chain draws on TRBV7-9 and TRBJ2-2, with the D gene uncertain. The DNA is TGTGCCAGCAGCTTAGTAGTCGCGAACACCGGGGAGCTGTTTTTT. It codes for CASSLVVANTGELFF.